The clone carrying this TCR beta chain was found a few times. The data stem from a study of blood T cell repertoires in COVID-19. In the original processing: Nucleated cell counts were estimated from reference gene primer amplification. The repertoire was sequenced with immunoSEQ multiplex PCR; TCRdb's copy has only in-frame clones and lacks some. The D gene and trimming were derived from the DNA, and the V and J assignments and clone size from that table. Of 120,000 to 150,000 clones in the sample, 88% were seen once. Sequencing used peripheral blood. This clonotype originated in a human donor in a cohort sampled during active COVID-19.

CDR3 residues: CASSGDREVYQPQHF. CDR3 coding DNA: TGTGCCAGTAGTGGGGACAGGGAGGTTTATCAGCCCCAGCATTTT. This chain uses TRBV19 with TRBJ1-5; 9 bases align to TRBD1. Looked up from germline, CDR1 is LNHDA and CDR2 is SQIVND (reference sequence). The CDR3 is 15 residues long. V lost 5 bases and J lost 5; bases outside the gene matches: 7.